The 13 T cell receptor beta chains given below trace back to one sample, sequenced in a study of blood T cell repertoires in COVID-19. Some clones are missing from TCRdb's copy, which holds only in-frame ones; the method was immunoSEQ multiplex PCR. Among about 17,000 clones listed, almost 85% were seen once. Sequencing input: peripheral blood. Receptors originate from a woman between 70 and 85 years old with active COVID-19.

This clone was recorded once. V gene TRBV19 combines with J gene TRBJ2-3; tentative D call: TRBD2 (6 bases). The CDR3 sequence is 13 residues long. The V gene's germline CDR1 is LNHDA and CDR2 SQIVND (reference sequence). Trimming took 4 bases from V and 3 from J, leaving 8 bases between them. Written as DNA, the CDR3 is TGTGCCAGTAGTAGCGGGGTTACAGATACGCAGTATTTT. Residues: CASSSGVTDTQYF.

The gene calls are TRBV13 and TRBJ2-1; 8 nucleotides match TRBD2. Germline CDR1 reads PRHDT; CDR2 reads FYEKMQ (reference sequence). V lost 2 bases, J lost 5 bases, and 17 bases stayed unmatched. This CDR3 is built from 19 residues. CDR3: CASSLLRPSGGRFNNEQFF. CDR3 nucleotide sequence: TGTGCCAGCAGCTTATTAAGGCCTTCCGGCGGGAGGTTTAACAATGAGCAGTTCTTC. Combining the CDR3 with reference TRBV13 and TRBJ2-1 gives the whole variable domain AAGVIQSPRHLIKEKRETATLKCYPIPRHDTVYWYQQGPGQDPQFLISFYEKMQSDKGSIPDRFSAQQFSDYHSELNMSSLELGDSALYFCASSLLRPSGGRFNNEQFFGPGTRLTVL.

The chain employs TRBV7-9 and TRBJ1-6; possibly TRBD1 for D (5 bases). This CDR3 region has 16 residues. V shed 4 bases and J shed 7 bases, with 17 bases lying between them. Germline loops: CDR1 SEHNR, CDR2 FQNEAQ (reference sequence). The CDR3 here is CASSSSGGGSNSPLHF. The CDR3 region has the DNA TGTGCCAGCAGCTCCTCCGGCGGGGGTTCCAATTCACCCCTCCACTTT.

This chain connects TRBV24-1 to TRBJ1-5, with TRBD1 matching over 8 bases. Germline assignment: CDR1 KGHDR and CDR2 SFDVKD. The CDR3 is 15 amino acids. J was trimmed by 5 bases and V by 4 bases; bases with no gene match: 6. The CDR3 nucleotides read TGTGCCACCAGTGAGGGGACAGGACTGTATCAGCCCCAGCATTTT. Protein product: CATSEGTGLYQPQHF.

The CDR3 here is CASSMMGATGGYTF. DNA for the CDR3: TGTGCCAGCAGCATGATGGGGGCGACGGGAGGCTACACCTTC. This rearrangement joins TRBV5-4 to TRBJ1-2; D possibly corresponds to TRBD1 (6 bases). Germline CDR1 and CDR2: SGHNT and YYREEE (reference sequence). This CDR3 has 14 residues. Trimming took off 4 bases at V and 8 bases at J, with 18 bases between the two ends.

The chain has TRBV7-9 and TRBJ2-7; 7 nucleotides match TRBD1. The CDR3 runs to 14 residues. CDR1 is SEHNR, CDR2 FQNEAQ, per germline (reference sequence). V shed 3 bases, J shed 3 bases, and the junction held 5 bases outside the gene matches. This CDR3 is CASSFTRDSYEQYF. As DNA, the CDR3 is TGTGCCAGCAGCTTTACCCGGGACAGCTACGAGCAGTACTTC.

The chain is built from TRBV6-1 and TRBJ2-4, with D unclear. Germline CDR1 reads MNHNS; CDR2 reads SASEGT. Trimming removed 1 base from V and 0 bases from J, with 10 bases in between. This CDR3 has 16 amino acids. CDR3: CASSEVMVAAKNIQYF. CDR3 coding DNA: TGTGCCAGCAGTGAAGTTATGGTGGCAGCCAAAAACATTCAGTACTTC.

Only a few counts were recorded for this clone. CDR3 region: CASSHTRGWETQYF. DNA of the CDR3: TGTGCCAGCAGCCATACTAGAGGCTGGGAGACCCAGTACTTC. This chain uses TRBV11-2 with TRBJ2-5, with D possibly matching TRBD2 (5 bases). The V and J ends lost 5 bases and 5 bases respectively, with 15 bases between them. Germline V gene data show CDR1 as SGHAT and CDR2 as FQNNGV. The CDR3 totals 14 residues.

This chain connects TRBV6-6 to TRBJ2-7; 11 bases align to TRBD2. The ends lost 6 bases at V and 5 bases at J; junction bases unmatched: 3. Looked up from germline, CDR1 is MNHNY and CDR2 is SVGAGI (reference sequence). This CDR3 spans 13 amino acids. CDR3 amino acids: CASRLAGVHEQYF. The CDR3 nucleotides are TGTGCCAGCAGACTAGCGGGAGTTCACGAGCAGTACTTC.

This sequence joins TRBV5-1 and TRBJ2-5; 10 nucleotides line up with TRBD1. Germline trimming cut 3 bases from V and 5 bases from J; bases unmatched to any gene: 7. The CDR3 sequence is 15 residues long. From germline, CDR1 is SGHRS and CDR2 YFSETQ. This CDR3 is CASSSPGTGEETQYF. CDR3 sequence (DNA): TGCGCCAGCAGCTCTCCCGGGACAGGGGAGGAGACCCAGTACTTC.

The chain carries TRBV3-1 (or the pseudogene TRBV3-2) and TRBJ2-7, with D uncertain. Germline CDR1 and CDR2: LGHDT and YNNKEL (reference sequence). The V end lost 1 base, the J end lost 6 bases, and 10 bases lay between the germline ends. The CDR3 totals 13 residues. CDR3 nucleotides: TGTGCCAGCAGCCAAGTTTCGGTTGCCGAGCAGTACTTC. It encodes CASSQVSVAEQYF.

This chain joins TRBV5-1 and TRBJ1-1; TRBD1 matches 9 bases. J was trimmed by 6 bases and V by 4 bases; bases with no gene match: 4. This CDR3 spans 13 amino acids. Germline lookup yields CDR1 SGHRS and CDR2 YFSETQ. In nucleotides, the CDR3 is TGCGCCAGCAGCGGGACAGGGTCCCCTGAAGCTTTCTTT. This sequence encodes CASSGTGSPEAFF.

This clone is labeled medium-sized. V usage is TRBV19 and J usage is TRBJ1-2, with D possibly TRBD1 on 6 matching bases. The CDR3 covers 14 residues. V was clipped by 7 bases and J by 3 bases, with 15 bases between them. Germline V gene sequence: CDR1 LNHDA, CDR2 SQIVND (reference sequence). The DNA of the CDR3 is TGTGCCAGTACCGGGGCAGGGGCTTACTATGGCTACACCTTC. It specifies CASTGAGAYYGYTF.